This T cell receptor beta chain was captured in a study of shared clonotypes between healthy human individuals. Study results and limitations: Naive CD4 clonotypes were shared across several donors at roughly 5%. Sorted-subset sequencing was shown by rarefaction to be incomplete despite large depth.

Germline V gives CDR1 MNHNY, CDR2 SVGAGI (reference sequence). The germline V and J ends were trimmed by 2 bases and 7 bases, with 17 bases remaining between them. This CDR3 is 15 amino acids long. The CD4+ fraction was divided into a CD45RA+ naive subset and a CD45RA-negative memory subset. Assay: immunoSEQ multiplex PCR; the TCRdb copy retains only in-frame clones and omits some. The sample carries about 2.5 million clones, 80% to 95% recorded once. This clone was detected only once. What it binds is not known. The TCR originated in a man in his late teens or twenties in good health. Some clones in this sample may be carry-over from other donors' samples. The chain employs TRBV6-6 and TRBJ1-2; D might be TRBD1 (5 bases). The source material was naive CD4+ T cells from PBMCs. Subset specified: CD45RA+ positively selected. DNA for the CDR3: TGTGCCAGCAGTTACACCAGTTCCGGGACGGCTGGCTACACCTTC. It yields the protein CASSYTSSGTAGYTF.